This TCR beta chain was obtained from a study of T cell responses to AZD1222 COVID-19 vaccine. The CDR3 sequence is 13 residues long. The V gene lost 7 bases and the J gene lost 5 bases, with 14 bases spanning the gap. Germline values: CDR1 MDHEN, CDR2 SYDVKM. Second-dose groups at about 4 or about 12 weeks were pooled. This table comes from immunoSEQ multiplex PCR, and its TCRdb copy is limited to in-frame clones, with some not included. This sample has 85,000 to 100,000 clones; more than 85% occur once, and the top ten carry 8% to 8.5%. This sequence joins TRBV28 and TRBJ1-2; D unclear. This TCR was sampled from an adult who received the AZD1222 COVID-19 vaccine. The source was peripheral blood, collected 28 days after the second AZD1222 dose. Here the CDR3 reads CASNSGLGYGYTF. The CDR3 DNA reads as TGTGCCAGCAATTCCGGACTAGGGTATGGCTACACCTTC.